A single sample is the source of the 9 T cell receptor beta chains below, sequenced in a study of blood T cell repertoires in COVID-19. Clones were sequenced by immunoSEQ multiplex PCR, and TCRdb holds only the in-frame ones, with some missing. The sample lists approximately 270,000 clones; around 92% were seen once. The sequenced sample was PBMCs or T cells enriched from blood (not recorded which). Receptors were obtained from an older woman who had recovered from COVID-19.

CDR3 sequence reads: CASSYSGTGDTEAFF. CDR3 DNA: TGTGCCAGCAGTTACTCTGGGACAGGGGACACTGAAGCTTTCTTT. The chain joins TRBV6-5 to TRBJ1-1; 10 bases fit TRBD1. Germline CDR1 is MNHEY and CDR2 is SVGAGI. CDR3 length: 15 amino acids. Trimming at V came to 0 bases and at J to 3 bases, leaving 1 base not matched to a gene.

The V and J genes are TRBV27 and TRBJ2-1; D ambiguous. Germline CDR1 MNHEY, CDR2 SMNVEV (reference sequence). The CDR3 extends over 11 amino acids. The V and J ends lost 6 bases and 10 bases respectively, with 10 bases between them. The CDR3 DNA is TGTGCCAGCAGCGGAGTCGGGGAGCAGTTCTTC. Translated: CASSGVGEQFF.

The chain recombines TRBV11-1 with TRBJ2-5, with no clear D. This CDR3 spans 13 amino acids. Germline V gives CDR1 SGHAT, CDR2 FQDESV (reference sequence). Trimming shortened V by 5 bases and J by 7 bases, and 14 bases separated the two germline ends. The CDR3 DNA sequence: TGTGCCAGCAGCGCAAGTCGAGCGTGGACCCAGTACTTC. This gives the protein CASSASRAWTQYF.

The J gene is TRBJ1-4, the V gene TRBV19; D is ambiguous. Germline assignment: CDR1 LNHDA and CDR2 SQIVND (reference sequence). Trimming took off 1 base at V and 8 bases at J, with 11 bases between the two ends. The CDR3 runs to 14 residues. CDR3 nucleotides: TGTGCCAGTAGTATAGGCGGCAGAGAGGAAAAACTGTTTTTT. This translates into CASSIGGREEKLFF.

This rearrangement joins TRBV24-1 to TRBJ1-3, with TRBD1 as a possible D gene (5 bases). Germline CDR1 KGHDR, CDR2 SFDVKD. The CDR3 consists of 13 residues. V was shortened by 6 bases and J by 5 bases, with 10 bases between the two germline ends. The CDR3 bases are TGTGCCACCAGTCATACAGGACGAAACACCATATATTTT. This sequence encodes CATSHTGRNTIYF.

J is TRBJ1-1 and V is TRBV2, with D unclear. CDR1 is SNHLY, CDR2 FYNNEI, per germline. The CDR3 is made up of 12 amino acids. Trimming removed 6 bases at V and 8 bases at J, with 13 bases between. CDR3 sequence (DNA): TGTGCCAGCAGGGGGAGACCAGAAGAAGCTTTCTTT. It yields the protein CASRGRPEEAFF.

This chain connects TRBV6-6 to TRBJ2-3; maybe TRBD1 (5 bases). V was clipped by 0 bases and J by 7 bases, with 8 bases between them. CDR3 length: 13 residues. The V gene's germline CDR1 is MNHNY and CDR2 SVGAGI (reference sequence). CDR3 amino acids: CASSYSQAYTQYF. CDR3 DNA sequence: TGTGCCAGCAGTTACTCACAGGCCTATACGCAGTATTTT.

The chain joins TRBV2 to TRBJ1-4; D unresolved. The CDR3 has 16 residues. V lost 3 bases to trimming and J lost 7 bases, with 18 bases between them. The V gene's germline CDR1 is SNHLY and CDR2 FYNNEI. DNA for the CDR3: TGTGCCAGCAGTGAGGACGATTGGAGGTTCTCTGAAAAACTGTTTTTT. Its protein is CASSEDDWRFSEKLFF.

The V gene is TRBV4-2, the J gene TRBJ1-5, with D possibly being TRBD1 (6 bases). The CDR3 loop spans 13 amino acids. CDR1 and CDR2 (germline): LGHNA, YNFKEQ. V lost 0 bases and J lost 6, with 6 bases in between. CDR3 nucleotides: TGTGCCAGCAGCCAAGAACAGGGTCAGCCCCAGCATTTT. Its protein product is CASSQEQGQPQHF.